This T cell receptor beta chain was sequenced for a study of OX40 agonist ivuxolimab in advanced cancers. A single count supports this clone. Germline-derived CDR1 and CDR2 are LNHDA and SQIVND (reference sequence). J lost 0 bases, V lost 3 bases, and 6 bases had no gene match. The CDR3 extends over 16 amino acids. Clones were sequenced by immunoSEQ multiplex PCR, and TCRdb holds only the in-frame ones, with some missing. The sample lists around 46,000 clones, 89% occurring once. This material consisted of CD4+ or CD8+ T cells sorted from blood, taken in a trial of the OX40 agonist ivuxolimab. This sequence was found in an adult with an advanced solid tumor such as melanoma, head and neck, liver or kidney cancer. This chain links TRBV19 with TRBJ2-3; 7 nucleotides match TRBD2. CDR3 nucleotides: TGTGCCAGTAGTATTGGGGAGGGGCTAAGCACAGATACGCAGTATTTT. As protein: CASSIGEGLSTDTQYF.